The T cell receptor beta chain under discussion was sequenced for a study of cytomegalovirus exposure and HLA in healthy donors. Overall study context: The study placed around 85% of its approximately 400 genotyped donors in the Caucasian-associated ancestry cluster. Whole-study findings and limits: Owing to their indistinguishability, certain V segments, notably TRBV6-2 and TRBV6-3, were excluded. TCR beta chains numbering about 160 were designated cytomegalovirus-associated. Within the data, a cluster of highly shared sequence variants was likely a sequencing artifact.

For this clone: Its antigen remains unknown.

CDR1 and CDR2 from the germline V gene are MGHRA and YSYEKL. The CDR3 contains 13 residues. V was trimmed by 3 bases and J by 6 bases, leaving 8 bases between them. Primers for the PCR totalled 60 Vbeta and 13 Jbeta. TCRdb's table, derived via immunoSEQ multiplex PCR, lists solely in-frame clones and lacks some. The table lists more than 100,000 clones, roughly three quarters of them singletons, with about 1% in the top ten. V gene TRBV4-1 combines with J gene TRBJ2-2; possibly TRBD2 for D (6 bases). What was sequenced was PBMCs. The source of this sequence is an older woman in good health and CMV-seronegative. CDR3 sequence (DNA): TGCGCCAGCAGCCAGGGGGAGGCCGGGGAGCTGTTTTTT. This gives the protein CASSQGEAGELFF.